The clone carrying this T cell receptor beta chain was seen a single time. Its antigen remains unknown. This sample is drawn from a study of cytomegalovirus exposure and HLA in healthy donors. Findings and caveats of the study: In vitro testing confirmed a few CMV-associated chains as specific for CMV antigens. Reportedly, cytomegalovirus status was diagnosed with high sensitivity and specificity.

Assay: immunoSEQ multiplex PCR; the TCRdb copy retains only in-frame clones and omits some. The table shows over 200,000 clones, with about nine tenths occurring only once. Trimming took off 4 bases at V and 2 bases at J, with 13 bases between the two ends. Germline values: CDR1 LNHDA, CDR2 SQIVND (reference sequence). The CDR3 is 15 residues long. The source material was PBMCs. The rearrangement links TRBV19 to TRBJ2-3; weak D call: TRBD2 (5 bases). This TCR was recovered from a woman younger than 30 in good health and CMV-seropositive. CDR3 nucleotides: TGTGCCAGTAGTAATTCGGGAACCTTCACAGATACGCAGTATTTT. Its translation is CASSNSGTFTDTQYF.